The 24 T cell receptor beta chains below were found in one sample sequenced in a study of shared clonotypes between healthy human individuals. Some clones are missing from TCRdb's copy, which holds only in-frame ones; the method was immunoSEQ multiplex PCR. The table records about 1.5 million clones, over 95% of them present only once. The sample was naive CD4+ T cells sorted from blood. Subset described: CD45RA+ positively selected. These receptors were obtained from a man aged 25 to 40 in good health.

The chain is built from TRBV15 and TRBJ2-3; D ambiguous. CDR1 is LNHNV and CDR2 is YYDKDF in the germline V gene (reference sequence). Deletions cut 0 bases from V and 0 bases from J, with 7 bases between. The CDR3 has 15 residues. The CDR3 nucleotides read TGTGCCACCAGCAGAGACCGGGCTAGCACAGATACGCAGTATTTT. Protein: CATSRDRASTDTQYF.

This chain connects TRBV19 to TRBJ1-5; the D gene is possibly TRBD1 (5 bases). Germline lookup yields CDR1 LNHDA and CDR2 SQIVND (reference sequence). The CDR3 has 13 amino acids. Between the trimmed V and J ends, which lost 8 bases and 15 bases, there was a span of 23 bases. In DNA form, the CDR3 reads TGTGCCAGTGCTGACAGCGGTATCAGCCCTGGGCATTTT. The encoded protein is CASADSGISPGHF.

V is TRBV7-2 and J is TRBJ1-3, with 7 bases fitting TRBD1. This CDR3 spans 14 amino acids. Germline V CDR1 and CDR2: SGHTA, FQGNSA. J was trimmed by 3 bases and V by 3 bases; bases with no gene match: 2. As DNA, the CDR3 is TGTGCCAGCAGCTTCGACAGGGTTGGAAACACCATATATTTT. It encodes CASSFDRVGNTIYF.

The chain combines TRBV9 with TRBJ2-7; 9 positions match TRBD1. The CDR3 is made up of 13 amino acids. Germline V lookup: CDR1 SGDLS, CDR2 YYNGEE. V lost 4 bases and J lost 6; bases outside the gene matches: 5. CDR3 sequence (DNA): TGTGCCAGCAGCCCACAGACAGGGGGCGAGCAGTACTTC. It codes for CASSPQTGGEQYF. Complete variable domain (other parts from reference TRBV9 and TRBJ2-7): DSGVTQTPKHLITATGQRVTLRCSPRSGDLSVYWYQQSLDQGLQFLIQYYNGEERAKGNILERFSAQQFPDLHSELNLSSLELGDSALYFCASSPQTGGEQYFGPGTRLTVT.

The CDR3 coding sequence is TGTGCCAGCAGCCTACTCCGGGGAATTGGCCTTGACGAGCAGTACTTC. This translates into CASSLLRGIGLDEQYF. The gene calls are TRBV27 and TRBJ2-7; D possibly corresponds to TRBD2 (5 bases). The ends were cut back, 6 bases at V and 5 bases at J, with 23 bases in the middle. Germline assignment: CDR1 MNHEY and CDR2 SMNVEV (reference sequence). The CDR3 runs to 16 residues.

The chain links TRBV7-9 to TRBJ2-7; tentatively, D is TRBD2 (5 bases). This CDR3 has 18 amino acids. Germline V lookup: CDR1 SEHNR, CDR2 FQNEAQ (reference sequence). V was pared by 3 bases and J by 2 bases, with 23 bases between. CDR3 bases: TGTGCCAGCAGCTTGGGCGCGCGGGTGGCGGCGGGCCCCTACGAGCAGTACTTC. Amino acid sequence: CASSLGARVAAGPYEQYF.

The CDR3 spells CASSQDAYFTDTQYF. CDR3 sequence (DNA): TGCGCCAGCAGCCAAGATGCATATTTCACAGATACGCAGTATTTT. The chain combines TRBV4-3 with TRBJ2-3; D not resolved. CDR1 and CDR2 from the germline V gene are LGHNA and YSLEER. With 0 bases removed from V and 2 bases from J, the gap between germline ends came to 9 bases. This CDR3 region has 15 residues.

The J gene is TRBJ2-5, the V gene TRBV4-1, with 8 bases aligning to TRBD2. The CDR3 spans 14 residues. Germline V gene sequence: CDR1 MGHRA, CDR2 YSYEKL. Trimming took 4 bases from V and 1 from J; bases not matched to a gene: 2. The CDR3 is CASSLAGFQETQYF. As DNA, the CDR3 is TGCGCCAGCAGCCTAGCGGGGTTCCAAGAGACCCAGTACTTC.

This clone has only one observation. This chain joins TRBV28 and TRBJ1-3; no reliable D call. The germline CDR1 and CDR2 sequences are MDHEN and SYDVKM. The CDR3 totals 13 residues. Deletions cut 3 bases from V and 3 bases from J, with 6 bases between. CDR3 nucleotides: TGTGCCAGCAGTTTCGGGCTTGGAAACACCATATATTTT. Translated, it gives CASSFGLGNTIYF.

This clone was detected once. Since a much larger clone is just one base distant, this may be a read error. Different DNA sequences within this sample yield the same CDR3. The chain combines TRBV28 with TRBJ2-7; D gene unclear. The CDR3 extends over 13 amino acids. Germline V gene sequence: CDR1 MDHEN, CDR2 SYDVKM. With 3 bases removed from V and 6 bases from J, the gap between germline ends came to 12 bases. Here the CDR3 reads CASSLSVLGEQYF. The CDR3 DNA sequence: TGTGCCAGCAGTTTGTCAGTTCTCGGCGAGCAGTACTTC. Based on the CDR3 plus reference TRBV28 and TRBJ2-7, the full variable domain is DVKVTQSSRYLVKRTGEKVFLECVQDMDHENMFWYRQDPGLGLRLIYFSYDVKMKEKGDIPEGYSVSREKKERFSLILESASTNQTSMYLCASSLSVLGEQYFGPGTRLTVT.

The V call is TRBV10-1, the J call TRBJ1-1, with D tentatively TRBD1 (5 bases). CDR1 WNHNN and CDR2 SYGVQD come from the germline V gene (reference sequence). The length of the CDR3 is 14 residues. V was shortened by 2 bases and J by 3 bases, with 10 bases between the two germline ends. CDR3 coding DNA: TGCGCCAGCAGTGAGGCAGGGAAGGACACTGAAGCTTTCTTT. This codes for CASSEAGKDTEAFF.

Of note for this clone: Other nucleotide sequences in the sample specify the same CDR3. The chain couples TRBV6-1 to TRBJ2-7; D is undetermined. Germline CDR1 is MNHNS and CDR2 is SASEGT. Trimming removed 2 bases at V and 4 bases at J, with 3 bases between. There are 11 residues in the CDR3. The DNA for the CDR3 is TGTGCCAGCAGTGAACGTTACGAGCAGTACTTC. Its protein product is CASSERYEQYF.

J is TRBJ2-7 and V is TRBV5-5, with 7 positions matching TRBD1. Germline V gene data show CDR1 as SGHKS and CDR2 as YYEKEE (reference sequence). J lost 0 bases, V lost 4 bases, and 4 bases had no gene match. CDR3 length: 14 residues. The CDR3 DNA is TGTGCCAGCAGCCCGGACAGGCTCTCCTACGAGCAGTACTTC. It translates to CASSPDRLSYEQYF. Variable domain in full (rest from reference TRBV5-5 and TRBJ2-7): DAGVTQSPTHLIKTRGQQVTLRCSPISGHKSVSWYQQVLGQGPQFIFQYYEKEERGRGNFPDRFSARQFPNYSSELNVNALLLGDSALYLCASSPDRLSYEQYFGPGTRLTVT.

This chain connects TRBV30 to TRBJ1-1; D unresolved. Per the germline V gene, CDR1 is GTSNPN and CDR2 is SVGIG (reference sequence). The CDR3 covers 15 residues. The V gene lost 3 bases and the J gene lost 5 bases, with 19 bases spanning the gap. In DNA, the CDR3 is TGTGCCTGGAGAACCCAGGCCCTCTCGGGAACTGAAGCTTTCTTT. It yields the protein CAWRTQALSGTEAFF.

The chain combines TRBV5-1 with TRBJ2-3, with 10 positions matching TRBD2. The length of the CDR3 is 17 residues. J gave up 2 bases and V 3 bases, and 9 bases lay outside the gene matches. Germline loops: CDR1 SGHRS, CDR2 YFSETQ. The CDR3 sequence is CASSSGGTSDLTDTQYF. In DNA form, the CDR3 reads TGCGCCAGCAGCTCGGGGGGGACTAGCGACCTCACAGATACGCAGTATTTT.

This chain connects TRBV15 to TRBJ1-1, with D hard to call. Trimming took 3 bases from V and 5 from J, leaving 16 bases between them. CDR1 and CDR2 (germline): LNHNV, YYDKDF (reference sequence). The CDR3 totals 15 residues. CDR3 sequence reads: CATSSSVTRRTEAFF. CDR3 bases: TGTGCCACCAGCAGCTCTGTTACGCGTCGGACTGAAGCTTTCTTT.

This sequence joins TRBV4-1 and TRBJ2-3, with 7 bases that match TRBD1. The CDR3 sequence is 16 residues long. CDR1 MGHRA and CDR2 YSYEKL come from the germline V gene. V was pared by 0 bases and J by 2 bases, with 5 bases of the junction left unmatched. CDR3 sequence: CASSQDRDSSTDTQYF. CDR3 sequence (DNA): TGCGCCAGCAGCCAAGATAGGGACAGCTCCACAGATACGCAGTATTTT.

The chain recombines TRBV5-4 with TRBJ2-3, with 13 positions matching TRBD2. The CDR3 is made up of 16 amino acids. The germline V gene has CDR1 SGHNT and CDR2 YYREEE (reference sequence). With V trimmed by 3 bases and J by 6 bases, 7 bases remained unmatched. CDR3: CASSSRTSGSWDTQYF. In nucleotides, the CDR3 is TGTGCCAGCAGCTCTCGGACTAGCGGGAGTTGGGATACGCAGTATTTT.

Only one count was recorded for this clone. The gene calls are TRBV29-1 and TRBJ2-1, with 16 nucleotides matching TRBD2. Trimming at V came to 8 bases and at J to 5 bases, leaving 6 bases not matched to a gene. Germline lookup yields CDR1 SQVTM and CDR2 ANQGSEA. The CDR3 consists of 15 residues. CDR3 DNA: TGCAGCTCCGGGACTAGCGGGAGGGTGAACAATGAGCAGTTCTTC. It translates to CSSGTSGRVNNEQFF.

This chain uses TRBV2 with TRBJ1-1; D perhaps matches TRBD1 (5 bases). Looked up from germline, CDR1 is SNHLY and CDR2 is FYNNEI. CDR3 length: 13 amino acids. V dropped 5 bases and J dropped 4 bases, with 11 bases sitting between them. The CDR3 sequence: CASSQVGGTEAFF. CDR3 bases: TGTGCCAGCAGTCAAGTGGGGGGCACTGAAGCTTTCTTT.

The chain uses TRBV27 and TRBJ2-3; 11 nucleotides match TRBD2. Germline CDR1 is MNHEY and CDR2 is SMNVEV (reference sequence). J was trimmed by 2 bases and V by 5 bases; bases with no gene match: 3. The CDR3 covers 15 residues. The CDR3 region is CASSPLAGDTDTQYF. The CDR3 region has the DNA TGTGCCAGCAGTCCACTAGCGGGAGACACAGATACGCAGTATTTT.

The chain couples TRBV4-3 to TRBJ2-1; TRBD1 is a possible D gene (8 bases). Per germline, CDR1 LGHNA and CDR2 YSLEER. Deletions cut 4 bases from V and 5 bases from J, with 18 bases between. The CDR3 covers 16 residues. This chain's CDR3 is CASSPLDRGLHNEQFF. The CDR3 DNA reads TGCGCCAGCAGCCCCCTCGACAGGGGACTACACAATGAGCAGTTCTTC.

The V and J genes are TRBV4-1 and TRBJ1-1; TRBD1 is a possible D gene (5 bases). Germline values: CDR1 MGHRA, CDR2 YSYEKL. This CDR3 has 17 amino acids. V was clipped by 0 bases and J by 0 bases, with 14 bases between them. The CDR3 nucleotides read TGCGCCAGCAGCCAAGATTGGAGACAGACTATGAACACTGAAGCTTTCTTT. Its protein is CASSQDWRQTMNTEAFF.

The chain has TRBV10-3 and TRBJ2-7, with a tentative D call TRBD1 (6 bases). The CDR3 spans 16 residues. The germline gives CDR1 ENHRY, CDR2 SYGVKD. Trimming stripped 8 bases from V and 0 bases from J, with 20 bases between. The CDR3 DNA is TGTGCCATCGGATTGTCGACAGGCCTGAGCTCCTACGAGCAGTACTTC. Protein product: CAIGLSTGLSSYEQYF.